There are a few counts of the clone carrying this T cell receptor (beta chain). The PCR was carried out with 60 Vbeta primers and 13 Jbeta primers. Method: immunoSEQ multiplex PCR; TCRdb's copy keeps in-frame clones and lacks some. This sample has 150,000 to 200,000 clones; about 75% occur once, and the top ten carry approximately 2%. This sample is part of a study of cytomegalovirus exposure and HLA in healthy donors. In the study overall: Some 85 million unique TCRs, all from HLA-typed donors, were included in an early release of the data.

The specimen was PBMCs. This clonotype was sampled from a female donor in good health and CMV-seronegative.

The CDR3 loop reads CASSLLSTAATEAFF. The DNA for the CDR3 is TGCGCCAGCAGCTTGTTGTCGACAGCCGCCACTGAAGCTTTCTTT. V usage is TRBV5-1 and J usage is TRBJ1-1; possibly TRBD1 for D (5 bases). Germline values: CDR1 SGHRS, CDR2 YFSETQ. The CDR3 has 15 amino acids. Deletions cut 1 base from V and 4 bases from J, with 14 bases between.